A single sample gave rise to the 27 T cell receptor beta chains below, sequenced in a study of cytomegalovirus exposure and HLA in healthy donors. The PCR made use of 60 Vbeta and 13 Jbeta primers. Sequencing used immunoSEQ multiplex PCR; TCRdb keeps in-frame clones, though not all of them. The data contain some 130,000 clones, 77% of them singletons. The sample comprised PBMCs. The receptor set was obtained from a male donor in good health and CMV-seronegative.

The J gene is TRBJ2-1, the V gene TRBV5-4, with D unclear. From germline, CDR1 is SGHNT and CDR2 YYREEE (reference sequence). The V and J ends lost 4 bases and 4 bases respectively, with 6 bases between them. CDR3 length: 12 amino acids. This chain's CDR3 is CASSARYNEQFF. In DNA, the CDR3 is TGTGCCAGCAGCGCGAGGTACAATGAGCAGTTCTTC.

The chain links TRBV4-1 to TRBJ2-1; D perhaps matches TRBD2 (6 bases). The CDR3 consists of 13 residues. V lost 5 bases to trimming and J lost 4 bases, with 9 bases between them. Germline V lookup: CDR1 MGHRA, CDR2 YSYEKL. The CDR3 DNA sequence: TGCGCCAGCAGCTTGGGACTTTACAATGAGCAGTTCTTC. Protein: CASSLGLYNEQFF.

The gene calls are TRBV7-9 and TRBJ1-2; 8 nucleotides match TRBD1. This CDR3 is 14 amino acids long. The germline V gene encodes CDR1 SEHNR and CDR2 FQNEAQ (reference sequence). Trimming at V came to 4 bases and at J to 2 bases, leaving 3 bases not matched to a gene. The CDR3 region is CASSSYRGNYGYTF. CDR3 in DNA: TGTGCCAGCAGCTCATACAGGGGGAACTATGGCTACACCTTC. Drawing the rest from reference TRBV7-9 and TRBJ1-2, the complete variable domain is DTGVSQNPRHKITKRGQNVTFRCDPISEHNRLYWYRQTLGQGPEFLTYFQNEAQLEKSRLLSDRFSAERPKGSFSTLEIQRTEQGDSAMYLCASSSYRGNYGYTFGSGTRLTVV.

The chain uses TRBV11-1 and TRBJ2-1; 14 bases line up with TRBD2. The V gene end was trimmed by 4 bases and the J gene end by 6 bases; junction bases not matched to a gene: 14. Germline CDR1 and CDR2: SGHAT and FQDESV (reference sequence). CDR3 size: 19 residues. The CDR3 DNA follows: TGTGCCAGCAGCTCGGCTTTCTTATATGGGACTAGCGGGGGCAATGAGCAGTTCTTC. Amino acids: CASSSAFLYGTSGGNEQFF.

This sequence joins TRBV19 and TRBJ1-5; D ambiguous. Germline assignment: CDR1 LNHDA and CDR2 SQIVND (reference sequence). CDR3 length: 15 amino acids. V was clipped by 1 base and J by 2 bases, with 9 bases between them. CDR3 region: CASSIGEKGNQPQHF. The CDR3 bases are TGTGCCAGTAGTATAGGGGAGAAGGGCAATCAGCCCCAGCATTTT. The full variable domain, in which reference TRBV19 and TRBJ1-5 provide the parts outside the CDR3, is DGGITQSPKYLFRKEGQNVTLSCEQNLNHDAMYWYRQDPGQGLRLIYYSQIVNDFQKGDIAEGYSVSREKKESFPLTVTSAQKNPTAFYLCASSIGEKGNQPQHFGDGTRLSIL.

The chain carries TRBV7-2 and TRBJ2-2, with 16 bases that match TRBD2. The CDR3 contains 16 residues. J lost 7 bases, V lost 11 bases, and 10 bases had no gene match. In germline, CDR1 is SGHTA, CDR2 FQGNSA. CDR3 bases: TGTGCCTCGGGACTAGCGGGGGGGCCAAGCGTCGGGGAGCTGTTTTTT. Its protein is CASGLAGGPSVGELFF.

This clone occurred once. This chain connects TRBV14 to TRBJ2-2; no firm D call. Germline V gives CDR1 SGHDN, CDR2 FVKESK. The V end was cut by 6 bases, the J end by 4 bases, with 9 bases between. CDR3 length: 13 residues. The CDR3 coding sequence is TGTGCCAGCAGGAGGCTTGTCACCGGGGAGCTGTTTTTT. Its translation: CASRRLVTGELFF.

CDR3: CASSLPLAGGGELFF. CDR3 nucleotide sequence: TGTGCCAGCAGTTTACCCCTAGCGGGAGGAGGGGAGCTGTTTTTT. This chain links TRBV28 with TRBJ2-2; 11 nucleotides match TRBD2. The CDR3 runs to 15 residues. Germline CDR1 reads MDHEN; CDR2 reads SYDVKM. V gave up 2 bases and J gave up 8 bases; unmatched junction bases: 4.

This chain connects TRBV7-3 to TRBJ2-2, with 10 bases that match TRBD1. The junction had 5 bases not matched to a gene; V was cut back by 5 bases and J by 5 bases. Germline V gives CDR1 SGHTA, CDR2 FQGTGA. The CDR3 runs to 15 residues. CDR3 nucleotides: TGTGCCAGCAGCCCCCCGGGACAGGGGACCGGGGAGCTGTTTTTT. As protein: CASSPPGQGTGELFF.

This clone was counted once. The chain recombines TRBV29-1 with TRBJ2-1; 7 bases are shared with TRBD1. The germline gives CDR1 SQVTM, CDR2 ANQGSEA. The CDR3 runs to 12 residues. J gave up 3 bases and V 4 bases, and 0 bases lay outside the gene matches. The CDR3 is CSVGQGYNEQFF. DNA of the CDR3: TGCAGCGTTGGACAGGGCTACAATGAGCAGTTCTTC.

The genes are TRBV28 and TRBJ2-5; the D is unclear. Between the trimmed V and J ends, which lost 5 bases and 3 bases, there was a span of 7 bases. This CDR3 has 12 residues. Germline V lookup: CDR1 MDHEN, CDR2 SYDVKM. CDR3 sequence (DNA): TGTGCCAGCAGTGTGAGGAAAGAGACCCAGTACTTC. As protein: CASSVRKETQYF.

The chain uses TRBV6-5 and TRBJ1-4; TRBD1 agrees at 9 bases. CDR3 length: 14 residues. Germline assignment: CDR1 MNHEY and CDR2 SVGAGI. V lost 5 bases and J lost 8; bases outside the gene matches: 6. The CDR3 nucleotides read TGTGCCAGCAGTCGGGACAGGGCCGGGGAAAAACTGTTTTTT. As protein: CASSRDRAGEKLFF.

The chain combines TRBV5-6 with TRBJ2-1, with 7 bases that match TRBD1. The CDR3 runs to 14 residues. Per the germline V gene, CDR1 is SGHDT and CDR2 is YYEEEE. V lost 2 bases, J lost 12 bases, and 11 bases stayed unmatched. CDR3: CASSFVTGQVRQFF. Written as DNA, the CDR3 is TGTGCCAGCAGCTTTGTGACAGGGCAGGTTAGGCAGTTCTTC.

This clone appeared once. The chain is built from TRBV4-1 and TRBJ2-7; TRBD1 matches 11 bases. Trimming took 4 bases from V and 6 from J; bases not matched to a gene: 11. The CDR3 totals 16 residues. Per germline, CDR1 MGHRA and CDR2 YSYEKL. The CDR3 sequence is CASSPGPGQGDIEQYF. CDR3 nucleotides: TGCGCCAGCAGCCCAGGGCCGGGACAGGGGGACATCGAGCAGTACTTC.

V gene TRBV28 combines with J gene TRBJ2-3; 15 nucleotides agree with TRBD2. CDR3 length: 16 amino acids. V lost 5 bases and J lost 4; bases outside the gene matches: 4. Germline values: CDR1 MDHEN, CDR2 SYDVKM. Written as DNA, the CDR3 is TGTGCCAGCAGTCTTGGACTAGCGGGAGGGGCAGATACGCAGTATTTT. This encodes CASSLGLAGGADTQYF.

This chain uses TRBV6-6 with TRBJ2-3; 14 positions match TRBD2. J was trimmed by 5 bases and V by 5 bases; bases with no gene match: 6. The CDR3 spans 16 residues. From germline, CDR1 is MNHNY and CDR2 SVGAGI (reference sequence). The CDR3 DNA sequence: TGTGCCAGCAGTCGAACCGGGACTAGCGGGGGAGATACGCAGTATTTT. Its protein product is CASSRTGTSGGDTQYF.

V and J are TRBV4-3 and TRBJ1-1, with 7 bases matching TRBD1. The germline gives CDR1 LGHNA, CDR2 YSLEER. The V gene end was trimmed by 0 bases and the J gene end by 3 bases; junction bases not matched to a gene: 4. This CDR3 is 15 amino acids long. The CDR3 DNA reads as TGCGCCAGCAGCCAAGATCGGCAGGGGGACACTGAAGCTTTCTTT. This sequence encodes CASSQDRQGDTEAFF.

The chain is built from TRBV28 and TRBJ2-7, with 11 bases that match TRBD2. Trimming took 2 bases from V and 9 from J; bases not matched to a gene: 6. Germline-derived CDR1 and CDR2 are MDHEN and SYDVKM. The CDR3 consists of 14 residues. In DNA form, the CDR3 reads TGTGCCAGCAGTTTAATTGGGACTAGCGGTTGGCAGTACTTC. This encodes CASSLIGTSGWQYF. Together with reference TRBV28 and TRBJ2-7, the CDR3 gives the full variable domain: DVKVTQSSRYLVKRTGEKVFLECVQDMDHENMFWYRQDPGLGLRLIYFSYDVKMKEKGDIPEGYSVSREKKERFSLILESASTNQTSMYLCASSLIGTSGWQYFGPGTRLTVT.

V is TRBV5-4 and J is TRBJ1-1; weak D call: TRBD1 (5 bases). Germline CDR1 SGHNT, CDR2 YYREEE (reference sequence). The CDR3 sequence is 14 residues long. Trimming cost V 1 base and J 1 base, with 8 bases left between them. The CDR3 nucleotides are TGTGCCAGCAGCTTGACAGGCTGGAACACTGAAGCTTTCTTT. This codes for CASSLTGWNTEAFF.

J is TRBJ1-1 and V is TRBV7-9; the match to TRBD1 covers 8 bases. The V gene's germline CDR1 is SEHNR and CDR2 FQNEAQ (reference sequence). This CDR3 has 16 amino acids. V dropped 1 base and J dropped 6; count of bases not matched to a gene: 10. For the CDR3, the DNA is TGTGCCAGCAGCTTAGGGGATTCAGGGGGCGCGGCTGAAGCTTTCTTT. Protein product: CASSLGDSGGAAEAFF.

This clone has more than one count but fewer than ten. J is TRBJ2-5 and V is TRBV5-1; 10 nucleotides agree with TRBD2. The ends lost 4 bases at V and 1 base at J; junction bases unmatched: 7. Germline values: CDR1 SGHRS, CDR2 YFSETQ. The CDR3 has 16 residues. CDR3 DNA: TGCGCCAGCAGCAGGGGGGCTAGCGGGGGCCAAGAGACCCAGTACTTC. This gives the protein CASSRGASGGQETQYF.

The chain combines TRBV27 with TRBJ2-1, with 10 positions matching TRBD2. The CDR3 loop spans 17 amino acids. The germline V gene encodes CDR1 MNHEY and CDR2 SMNVEV (reference sequence). V shed 6 bases, J shed 0 bases, and the junction held 8 bases outside the gene matches. The DNA for the CDR3 is TGTGCCAGCAGGATCGGACTAGCGGACAGCTCCTACAATGAGCAGTTCTTC. Translation: CASRIGLADSSYNEQFF.

The rearrangement uses TRBV12-5 and TRBJ1-5, with 7 bases fitting TRBD1. The germline CDR1 and CDR2 sequences are LGHNT and FRNRAP. The J segment lost 6 bases and the V segment lost 5 bases, leaving 10 bases of the junction unmatched. The CDR3 runs 15 residues. The CDR3 protein is CASGIDRVNSQPQHF. For the CDR3, the DNA is TGTGCTAGTGGTATCGACAGGGTGAATAGTCAGCCCCAGCATTTT.

A single count supports this clone. The rearrangement uses TRBV2 and TRBJ2-7; 7 positions agree with TRBD2. The CDR3 has 13 amino acids. V dropped 5 bases and J dropped 3; count of bases not matched to a gene: 4. Germline assignment: CDR1 SNHLY and CDR2 FYNNEI. The CDR3 DNA reads as TGTGCCAGCAGTCAAGGACTAGGCTACGAGCAGTACTTC. It translates to CASSQGLGYEQYF. Supplemented by reference TRBV2 and TRBJ2-7, the full variable domain reads EPEVTQTPSHQVTQMGQEVILRCVPISNHLYFYWYRQILGQKVEFLVSFYNNEISEKSEIFDDQFSVERPDGSNFTLKIRSTKLEDSAMYFCASSQGLGYEQYFGPGTRLTVT.

The gene calls are TRBV14 and TRBJ2-1, with D unclear. CDR1 and CDR2 from the germline V gene are SGHDN and FVKESK. This CDR3 contains 12 residues. The V gene lost 4 bases and the J gene lost 7 bases, with 8 bases spanning the gap. CDR3 amino acids: CASSLRWNEQFF. The CDR3 DNA follows: TGTGCCAGCAGCCTACGGTGGAATGAGCAGTTCTTC.

This rearrangement joins TRBV1 to TRBJ1-3; the listed D gene, TRBD1, was not tested against the DNA. TRBV1 is an annotated pseudogene. The CDR3 is made up of 17 amino acids. As DNA, the CDR3 is TGCACCAGCAGCCAAGTACTCTCCGAGACAGCTGGAAACACCATATATTTT. It specifies CTSSQVLSETAGNTIYF.

This clone was observed a single time. The J gene is TRBJ1-2, the V gene TRBV6-1; a possible D gene is TRBD1 (6 bases). V lost 5 bases and J lost 2, with 15 bases in between. Germline lookup yields CDR1 MNHNS and CDR2 SASEGT. This CDR3 contains 15 residues. The CDR3 here is CASSTWTALNYGYTF. CDR3 bases: TGTGCCAGCAGTACTTGGACAGCCTTAAACTATGGCTACACCTTC.